The next 2 T cell receptor beta chains were all read from a single sample in a study of T cell clonotyping in hematopoietic cell transplantation. Data came from immunoSEQ multiplex PCR; TCRdb stores just in-frame clones and leaves some out. The table has some 13,000 clones, approximately 88% seen once; the top ten hold 15% to 20%. Time point here: recipient sample about 28 days before transplant, after cytoreduction. Sequencing used peripheral blood mononuclear cells, obtained before stem cell transplant. Every receptor here comes from a man aged 60 to 75 with acute myeloid leukemia. Some clones in this sample may be carry-over from other donors' samples.

This sequence joins TRBV20-1 and TRBJ1-3; D uncertain. The V end was cut by 2 bases, the J end by 6 bases, with 5 bases between. CDR1 and CDR2 (germline): DFQATT, SNEGSKA (reference sequence). The CDR3 runs to 11 residues. In DNA form, the CDR3 reads TGCAGTGCTAGATTGCAAAACACCATATATTTT. It yields the protein CSARLQNTIYF.

This clone has only a few counts. The rearrangement uses TRBV6-5 and TRBJ1-4; 7 bases map to TRBD1. V gave up 6 bases and J gave up 7 bases; unmatched junction bases: 11. This CDR3 has 15 amino acids. Germline V gives CDR1 MNHEY, CDR2 SVGAGI. This CDR3 is CASSAQEGGREKLFF. CDR3 sequence (DNA): TGTGCCAGCAGCGCTCAAGAAGGGGGCCGTGAAAAACTGTTTTTT.